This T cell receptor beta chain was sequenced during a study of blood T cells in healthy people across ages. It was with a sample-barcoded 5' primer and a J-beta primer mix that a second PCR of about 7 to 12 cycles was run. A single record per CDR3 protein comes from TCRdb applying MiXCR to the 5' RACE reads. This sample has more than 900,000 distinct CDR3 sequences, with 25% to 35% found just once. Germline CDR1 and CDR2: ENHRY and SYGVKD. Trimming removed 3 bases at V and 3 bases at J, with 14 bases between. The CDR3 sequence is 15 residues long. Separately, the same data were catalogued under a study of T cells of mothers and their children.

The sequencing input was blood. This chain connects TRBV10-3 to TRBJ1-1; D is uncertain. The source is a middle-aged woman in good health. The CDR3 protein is CAISDEKGFDTEAFF. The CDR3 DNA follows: TGTGCCATCAGTGATGAGAAGGGATTTGACACTGAAGCTTTCTTT.